This T cell receptor beta chain emerged from a study of regulatory T cells in long-lasting Graves disease. Study-wide background: Prior antithyroid drug treatment in newly diagnosed Graves' patients lasted under 3 months.

The CDR3 extends over 16 amino acids. Between the trimmed V and J ends, which lost 0 bases and 1 base, there was a span of 10 bases. Germline-derived CDR1 and CDR2 are SGHDT and YYEEEE. This clonotype has at least ten counts. Antigen unknown. Time point noted: newly diagnosed GD, antithyroid drugs for less than 3 months. With RNA extracted from PBMCs as input, the TCR library was made. For TCR beta, libraries came from iRepertoire HTBI primers and Arm-PCR of CDR3 regions. Using its own MiXCR run on the multiplex PCR reads, TCRdb lists one record per CDR3 protein. The sample has about 380,000 distinct CDR3 sequences, 15% to 18% seen once. Findings of the study overall: Persistent disease preferred TRBV28, TRBJ1-2 and TRBJ2-5; new disease, TRBV20-1 and TRBJ2-1. Whereas nearly 1,000 public clonotypes were shared by new patients, persistent patients shared more, at around 2,700.

V and J are TRBV5-6 and TRBJ2-2, with no clear D. The clonotype originates from a female donor with Graves disease. This material consisted of peripheral blood mononuclear cells (PBMCs), taken at new diagnosis, from a patient treated with antithyroid drugs. The CDR3 DNA is TGTGCCAGCAGCTTGGAAGGTGCTAAGAACACCGGGGAGCTGTTTTTT. Its protein product is CASSLEGAKNTGELFF.